This T cell receptor (beta chain) was obtained from a study of CD8+ T cells in alopecia areata. Notes on the study in general: Baseline CD8+ expansion's link to response remains uncertain, as there was one nonresponder. Scalp lesions, especially in alopecia totalis/universalis, had higher clonality than normal scalp. The study found tofacitinib significantly decreased scalp clonality and expanded CD8+ clones among the top 100.

The treatment: oral pan-JAK inhibitor, 5-10 mg twice daily. Alopecia areata patients provided lesional scalp punch biopsies and peripheral blood. Extracted RNA was reverse transcribed into cDNA, the sequencing template. The assay was immunoSEQ multiplex PCR, and TCRdb's table has in-frame clones only and misses some. The table records over 70,000 clones, approximately 66% of them present only once. This clone was observed a few times. Its antigen remains unidentified. Germline CDR1 reads MNHEY; CDR2 reads SMNVEV (reference sequence). This CDR3 spans 18 amino acids. The germline V and J ends were trimmed by 3 bases and 0 bases, with 20 bases remaining between them.

The chain is built from TRBV27 and TRBJ1-2, with D uncertain. This receptor was identified in a human donor with alopecia areata. Sequences were derived from CD8+ T cells sorted from blood, sampled at week 24, from a patient treated with tofacitinib. Here the CDR3 reads CASSFLADVRWTNYGYTF. The CDR3 DNA follows: TGTGCCAGCAGTTTTCTAGCGGATGTCAGGTGGACTAACTATGGCTACACCTTC.